These 26 T cell receptor beta chains were sequenced from one sample in a study of graft-versus-host responses after intestinal transplantation. These TCRs' antigens remain unknown. TCRdb keeps only in-frame clones here, not all; method: immunoSEQ multiplex PCR. The table lists over 90,000 clones, 93% of them singletons. The sample here was unstimulated CD8+ T cells sorted from spleen or lymph node cells, taken before intestinal transplant. These receptors were obtained from a human donor who received an intestinal transplant.

As DNA, the CDR3 is TGTGCCAGCAGCTTAGTCAGGGGCATCACAGATACGCAGTATTTT. Translated, it gives CASSLVRGITDTQYF. The rearrangement uses TRBV7-9 and TRBJ2-3, with a possible D match to TRBD1 (6 bases). Between the trimmed V and J ends, which lost 1 base and 2 bases, there was a span of 10 bases. Looked up from germline, CDR1 is SEHNR and CDR2 is FQNEAQ (reference sequence). The CDR3 is 15 residues long.

The J gene is TRBJ2-2, the V gene TRBV4-1; unclear D gene. The CDR3 is 13 amino acids. Germline CDR1 is MGHRA and CDR2 is YSYEKL. Trimming took off 4 bases at V and 6 bases at J, with 9 bases between the two ends. The CDR3 coding sequence is TGCGCCAGCAGCCCCCTGATGTCCGGGGAGCTGTTTTTT. This encodes CASSPLMSGELFF.

This chain connects TRBV4-1 to TRBJ2-3; no definite D call. With 5 bases removed from V and 2 bases from J, the gap between germline ends came to 8 bases. Germline lookup yields CDR1 MGHRA and CDR2 YSYEKL. The CDR3 runs to 13 residues. The CDR3: CASSFDNTDTQYF. The CDR3 nucleotides read TGCGCCAGCAGCTTTGACAACACAGATACGCAGTATTTT.

The chain combines TRBV14 with TRBJ2-7; 11 nucleotides line up with TRBD2. The length of the CDR3 is 15 residues. CDR1 is SGHDN and CDR2 is FVKESK in the germline V gene. Unmatched junction bases numbered 4, after V lost 4 bases and J lost 2 bases. The CDR3 region has the DNA TGTGCCAGCAGCCGAGGTAGCGGGGGGGCCTACGAGCAGTACTTC. Its translation is CASSRGSGGAYEQYF. Complete variable domain (other parts from reference TRBV14 and TRBJ2-7): EAGVTQFPSHSVIEKGQTVTLRCDPISGHDNLYWYRRVMGKEIKFLLHFVKESKQDESGMPNNRFLAERTGGTYSTLKVQPAELEDSGVYFCASSRGSGGAYEQYFGPGTRLTVT.

V is TRBV7-6 and J is TRBJ1-1; D gene unclear. The germline V and J ends were trimmed by 3 bases and 0 bases, with 5 bases remaining between them. Germline-derived CDR1 and CDR2 are SGHVS and FNYEAQ. The CDR3 is 13 residues long. CDR3 in DNA: TGTGCCAGCAGCTTGAGTATGAACACTGAAGCTTTCTTT. It encodes CASSLSMNTEAFF.

The genes are TRBV9 and TRBJ2-2; perhaps TRBD2 as D (6 bases). The CDR3 has 15 amino acids. Germline values: CDR1 SGDLS, CDR2 YYNGEE. The V end was cut by 1 base, the J end by 6 bases, with 13 bases between. The CDR3 loop is CASSVMGLAPGELFF. The CDR3 coding sequence is TGTGCCAGCAGCGTAATGGGACTGGCCCCCGGGGAGCTGTTTTTT.

The V call is TRBV7-9, the J call TRBJ2-1; 12 bases align to TRBD1. The CDR3 runs to 16 residues. With V trimmed by 1 base and J by 8 bases, 6 bases remained unmatched. Germline V gene lookup returns CDR1 SEHNR and CDR2 FQNEAQ (reference sequence). The CDR3 nucleotides are TGTGCCAGCAGCTTAGATTGGGACAGGGGGCATCATGAGCAGTTCTTC. Translated: CASSLDWDRGHHEQFF.

The genes are TRBV10-3 and TRBJ1-5, with no clear D. V shed 5 bases and J shed 0 bases, with 14 bases lying between them. Germline V gene sequence: CDR1 ENHRY, CDR2 SYGVKD. This CDR3 is built from 16 residues. The CDR3 coding sequence is TGTGCCATCAGTCGGGATACACCTAATAGCAATCAGCCCCAGCATTTT. Translation: CAISRDTPNSNQPQHF.

V and J are TRBV19 and TRBJ1-2; 9 bases line up with TRBD1. This CDR3 spans 16 amino acids. V was pared by 1 base and J by 5 bases, with 8 bases of the junction left unmatched. Germline assignment: CDR1 LNHDA and CDR2 SQIVND (reference sequence). CDR3 protein: CASSIGTGAERYGYTF. The CDR3 DNA sequence: TGTGCCAGTAGTATAGGGACAGGGGCAGAGAGGTATGGCTACACCTTC.

The V and J genes are TRBV28 and TRBJ2-1; TRBD1 is a possible D gene (6 bases). The CDR3 spans 15 residues. In germline, CDR1 is MDHEN, CDR2 SYDVKM. With 5 bases removed from V and 2 bases from J, the gap between germline ends came to 13 bases. The CDR3 loop reads CASSRTESTYNEQFF. CDR3 nucleotide sequence: TGTGCCAGCAGTCGGACAGAAAGTACCTACAATGAGCAGTTCTTC. The full variable domain, its missing parts supplied by reference TRBV28 and TRBJ2-1, is DVKVTQSSRYLVKRTGEKVFLECVQDMDHENMFWYRQDPGLGLRLIYFSYDVKMKEKGDIPEGYSVSREKKERFSLILESASTNQTSMYLCASSRTESTYNEQFFGPGTRLTVL.

The chain employs TRBV19 and TRBJ2-7; TRBD2 matches 14 bases. Germline V gene lookup returns CDR1 LNHDA and CDR2 SQIVND (reference sequence). There are 15 residues in the CDR3. V trimming: 5 bases; J trimming: 4 bases; junction bases outside the gene matches: 4. CDR3 sequence reads: CASSPRTSGGYEQYF. In DNA, the CDR3 is TGTGCCAGTAGTCCCCGGACTAGCGGGGGGTACGAGCAGTACTTC.

This CDR3 reads CASRPTMTKGARNEKLFF. The CDR3 nucleotides are TGTGCCAGCAGACCTACTATGACCAAGGGGGCGCGGAATGAAAAACTGTTTTTT. This chain links TRBV7-9 with TRBJ1-4, with TRBD1 identical over 7 bases. The CDR3 extends over 18 amino acids. The V gene's germline CDR1 is SEHNR and CDR2 FQNEAQ (reference sequence). V trimming: 6 bases; J trimming: 5 bases; junction bases outside the gene matches: 18.

The chain employs TRBV6-5 and TRBJ2-7; either TRBD1 or TRBD2 may fit D (6 bases each). V lost 5 bases, J lost 1 base, and 12 bases lay in between. CDR1 and CDR2 (germline): MNHEY, SVGAGI. The CDR3 totals 14 residues. CDR3 amino acids: CASSPRGGSYEQYF. The CDR3 nucleotides read TGTGCCAGCAGTCCCAGGGGAGGTTCCTACGAGCAGTACTTC.

This clone was recorded only once. The V gene is TRBV5-1, the J gene TRBJ1-4; D might be TRBD1 (5 bases). With 4 bases removed from V and 7 bases from J, the gap between germline ends came to 26 bases. Germline CDR1 and CDR2: SGHRS and YFSETQ. The CDR3 totals 18 residues. The CDR3 bases are TGCGCCAGCAGCACCGGGACTTACAAGGAAAATTCGGGTGAAAAACTGTTTTTT. The encoded protein is CASSTGTYKENSGEKLFF.

J is TRBJ1-6 and V is TRBV19; maybe TRBD1 (5 bases). The CDR3 extends over 15 amino acids. V was shortened by 5 bases and J by 9 bases, with 17 bases between the two germline ends. In germline, CDR1 is LNHDA, CDR2 SQIVND (reference sequence). This CDR3 is CASSSGQGYSSPLHF. The CDR3 bases are TGTGCCAGTAGTTCCGGACAAGGGTACAGTTCACCCCTCCACTTT.

The rearrangement links TRBV9 to TRBJ1-2; no clear D. Germline CDR1 reads SGDLS; CDR2 reads YYNGEE. This CDR3 spans 12 amino acids. Trimming took off 2 bases at V and 8 bases at J, with 10 bases between the two ends. This CDR3 is CASSVARGGYTF. The CDR3 bases are TGTGCCAGCAGCGTGGCAAGAGGGGGCTACACCTTC.

CDR3 DNA: TGCGCCAGCCAGGGGTTGGGTGAAGCTTTCTTT. This encodes CASQGLGEAFF. J is TRBJ1-1 and V is TRBV10-1, with D possibly matching TRBD1 (6 bases). Between the trimmed V and J ends, which lost 8 bases and 7 bases, there was a span of 11 bases. CDR3 length: 11 amino acids. Germline V gives CDR1 WNHNN, CDR2 SYGVQD (reference sequence).

The chain combines TRBV5-1 with TRBJ2-1; maybe TRBD2 (5 bases). This CDR3 region has 13 residues. V was cut by 5 bases and J by 3 bases, with 9 bases left in between. Germline V CDR1 and CDR2: SGHRS, YFSETQ. CDR3 residues: CASSLAIYNEQFF. The CDR3 DNA is TGCGCCAGCAGTTTAGCGATCTACAATGAGCAGTTCTTC.

The chain links TRBV7-3 to TRBJ2-5, with D unresolved. Germline CDR1 SGHTA, CDR2 FQGTGA. The V and J ends lost 3 bases and 1 base respectively, with 24 bases between them. The length of the CDR3 is 19 residues. CDR3 protein: CASSFFPNREFTGQETQYF. The CDR3 DNA reads as TGTGCCAGCAGCTTTTTCCCCAATCGCGAGTTCACTGGCCAAGAGACCCAGTACTTC.

The rearrangement joins TRBV27 to TRBJ2-1; D is possibly TRBD1 or TRBD2 (5 bases each). The CDR3 runs 15 residues. V lost 3 bases and J lost 6, with 15 bases in between. The germline V gene has CDR1 MNHEY and CDR2 SMNVEV (reference sequence). CDR3 loop: CASSFGDPTFNEQFF. The CDR3 DNA sequence: TGTGCCAGCAGTTTTGGGGACCCTACTTTCAATGAGCAGTTCTTC.

The chain recombines TRBV5-1 with TRBJ2-7; 9 bases match TRBD2. The CDR3 is 13 amino acids. Germline V lookup: CDR1 SGHRS, CDR2 YFSETQ. The J segment lost 3 bases and the V segment lost 5 bases, leaving 3 bases of the junction unmatched. This CDR3 reads CASRAGGNYEQYF. CDR3 DNA: TGCGCCAGCAGGGCGGGAGGGAACTACGAGCAGTACTTC.

This sequence joins TRBV11-2 and TRBJ1-2; D ambiguous. Per germline, CDR1 SGHAT and CDR2 FQNNGV. The CDR3 runs to 14 residues. The ends were cut back, 5 bases at V and 1 base at J, with 11 bases in the middle. The CDR3 reads CASSHPGVNYGYTF. The CDR3 DNA sequence: TGTGCCAGCAGCCATCCCGGGGTTAACTATGGCTACACCTTC.

This sequence joins TRBV5-5 and TRBJ2-7, with unresolved D. Germline CDR1 and CDR2: SGHKS and YYEKEE (reference sequence). This CDR3 contains 12 residues. V lost 0 bases to trimming and J lost 5 bases, with 6 bases between them. CDR3 bases: TGTGCCAGCAGCTTGGGAATCCACGAGCAGTACTTC. Translating it yields CASSLGIHEQYF.

This chain connects TRBV5-1 to TRBJ2-5; 7 bases line up with TRBD2. The CDR3 runs 16 residues. The germline CDR1 and CDR2 sequences are SGHRS and YFSETQ. The V and J ends lost 0 bases and 2 bases, in that order; junction bases with no gene match: 7. Here the CDR3 DNA reads TGCGCCAGCAGCTTGGTTCCCGCGGGGGTACAAGAGACCCAGTACTTC. It encodes CASSLVPAGVQETQYF.

Only a few counts were recorded for this clone. This sequence joins TRBV6-6 and TRBJ1-2; 7 bases agree with TRBD1. Unmatched junction bases numbered 5, after V lost 2 bases and J lost 2 bases. CDR1 is MNHNY, CDR2 SVGAGI, per germline (reference sequence). This CDR3 has 15 residues. CDR3: CASSYQWDRNYGYTF. In nucleotides, the CDR3 is TGTGCCAGCAGTTACCAATGGGACAGAAACTATGGCTACACCTTC.

The rearrangement links TRBV6-1 to TRBJ2-7; a possible D gene is TRBD2 (5 bases). The CDR3 has 12 amino acids. V dropped 7 bases and J dropped 5 bases, with 12 bases sitting between them. The germline V gene encodes CDR1 MNHNS and CDR2 SASEGT. Here the CDR3 DNA reads TGTGCCAGCACGGGGTTGGGGAACGAGCAGTACTTC. It yields the protein CASTGLGNEQYF.